This T cell receptor (beta chain) was sequenced in a study of T cell responses to AZD1222 COVID-19 vaccine. TCRdb's table, derived via immunoSEQ multiplex PCR, lists solely in-frame clones and lacks some. Counted here are about 120,000 clones, more than 85% occurring once; the ten biggest clones make up roughly 10%. Regarding this clone: Its antigen is not known.

Study-wide findings and caveats: Sampled repertoires all dated from after the peak T cell response.

This receptor was obtained from an adult in good health. Sequenced material: peripheral blood, taken on day 0 of AZD1222 vaccination.

The chain's CDR3 is CASSLDFGSNSPLHF. CDR3 DNA: TGTGCCAGCAGCTTGGACTTCGGCAGCAATTCACCCCTCCACTTT. V and J are TRBV5-8 and TRBJ1-6, with D unclear. Germline V gene sequence: CDR1 SGHTS, CDR2 YDEGEE. V was cut by 0 bases and J by 7 bases, with 11 bases left in between. The CDR3 extends over 15 amino acids. Full variable domain (remainder filled in from reference TRBV5-8 and TRBJ1-6): EAGVTQSPTHLIKTRGQQATLRCSPISGHTSVYWYQQALGLGLQFLLWYDEGEERNRGNFPPRFSGRQFPNYSSELNVNALELEDSALYLCASSLDFGSNSPLHFGNGTRLTVT.